The rows below give T cell receptor beta chains drawn from one sample of a study of lymphopenia after photon versus proton radiotherapy. Using immunoSEQ multiplex PCR, the repertoire was profiled, and TCRdb retains in-frame clones only, with some absent. The data hold 150,000 or so clones, with 88% observed a single time. Specimen: peripheral blood, collected from a patient treated with photon-based radiotherapy. These receptors were obtained from a man aged 45-65 years with gastric cancer. Each CDR3 is given without its conserved first and last residue. Clone size is shown for a subset of rows, as once, few, many or a class of expanded clone.

V: TRBV5-1
J: TRBJ2-7
size: .
CDR3: ASSSGIGDEQY

V: TRBV23-1
J: TRBJ2-7
size: .
CDR3: ASSQSKREQY

V: TRBV6-5
J: TRBJ1-1
size: .
CDR3: ASSYLAGWTNTEAF

V: TRBV6-5
J: TRBJ2-7
size: .
CDR3: ASSPGRSPYEQY

V: TRBV7-9
J: TRBJ1-4
size: .
CDR3: ASSLWTATNEKLF

V: TRBV29-1
J: TRBJ2-1
size: .
CDR3: SVSDRGQAYNEQF

V: TRBV5-1
J: TRBJ1-1
size: .
CDR3: ASSGGNRLTEAF

V: TRBV6-5
J: TRBJ1-1
size: .
CDR3: ASSYESGAEAF

V: TRBV30
J: TRBJ1-2
size: .
CDR3: AWSRSYGYT

V: TRBV7-9
J: TRBJ2-5
size: .
CDR3: ASSFAVQETQY

V: TRBV6-4
J: TRBJ1-5
size: few
CDR3: ASSVQADQPQH

V: TRBV25-1
J: TRBJ2-1
size: .
CDR3: ASSDRGGSYNEQF

V: TRBV7-9
J: TRBJ1-5
size: .
CDR3: ASGNSNQPQH

V: TRBV30
J: TRBJ1-2
size: .
CDR3: AWSVWKRANGTGYGYT

V: TRBV30
J: TRBJ2-1
size: many
CDR3: AWSVRRGGEQF

V: TRBV4-1
J: TRBJ1-4
size: .
CDR3: ASSQVAGANEKLF

V: TRBV9
J: TRBJ2-7
size: .
CDR3: ASSVGPSAGGLYYEQY

V: TRBV6-6
J: TRBJ1-4
size: .
CDR3: ASSGRQGNEKLF

V: TRBV28
J: TRBJ2-7
size: .
CDR3: ASTKQLAGRHEQY

V: TRBV30
J: TRBJ1-2
size: .
CDR3: AWSVQQYYGYT

V: TRBV15
J: TRBJ2-6
size: .
CDR3: ATSRDSTGANVLT

V: TRBV9
J: TRBJ2-1
size: .
CDR3: ASSVAGRSSYNEQF

V: TRBV9
J: TRBJ1-2
size: .
CDR3: ASSVEAGSARYT

V: TRBV29-1
J: TRBJ2-1
size: .
CDR3: SVGRAGTYNEQF

V: TRBV5-1
J: TRBJ1-1
size: .
CDR3: ASSGSRQDNTEAF

V: TRBV5-1
J: TRBJ1-1
size: once
CDR3: ASSTSPDRENTEAF

V: TRBV6-5
J: TRBJ2-1
size: .
CDR3: ASSTSVEQF

V: TRBV27
J: TRBJ2-1
size: .
CDR3: ASRLAGYNEQF

V: TRBV18
J: TRBJ2-1
size: .
CDR3: ASSPREVHNEQF

V: TRBV28
J: TRBJ2-6
size: .
CDR3: ASSTVTSSGANVLT

V: TRBV15
J: TRBJ1-2
size: .
CDR3: ATSRDRGQGYGYT

V: TRBV19
J: TRBJ1-5
size: few
CDR3: ASSIVDGNQPQH

V: TRBV29-1
J: TRBJ2-3
size: .
CDR3: SVVAPSTDTQY

V: TRBV7-8
J: TRBJ2-2
size: .
CDR3: ASSLKEPANTGELF

V: TRBV28
J: TRBJ1-5
size: .
CDR3: ASSPPDPGVGNQPQH

V: TRBV25-1
J: TRBJ1-1
size: .
CDR3: ASSEWEGTEAF

V: TRBV5-5
J: TRBJ1-1
size: once
CDR3: ASSLYQGTANTEAF

V: TRBV6-1
J: TRBJ2-7
size: .
CDR3: ASNRERGSYEQY

V: TRBV19
J: TRBJ2-7
size: .
CDR3: ASSNLYEQY

V: TRBV19
J: TRBJ1-5
size: .
CDR3: ASSSGQGYNQPQH

V: TRBV5-6
J: TRBJ1-2
size: .
CDR3: ASSAPEWNTYGYT

V: TRBV27
J: TRBJ1-2
size: .
CDR3: ASSLSPGGPGYT

V: TRBV28
J: TRBJ1-3
size: .
CDR3: ASSSPGQFSGNTIY

V: TRBV5-4
J: TRBJ2-7
size: .
CDR3: ASSPDRREQY

V: TRBV19
J: TRBJ1-4
size: .
CDR3: ASSHDRGLSTNEKLF

V: TRBV5-1
J: TRBJ2-2
size: once
CDR3: ASSLGAGDNTGELF

V: TRBV27
J: TRBJ2-7
size: .
CDR3: ASRDIVRLEQY

V: TRBV7-2
J: TRBJ1-3
size: few
CDR3: ASSPGLSGNTIY

V: TRBV28
J: TRBJ1-5
size: .
CDR3: ASSSGGISNWGYQPQH

V: TRBV18
J: TRBJ2-1
size: .
CDR3: ASSPGLAYNEQF

V: TRBV28
J: TRBJ1-5
size: once
CDR3: ASSLGLEGSNQPQH

V: TRBV18
J: TRBJ1-4
size: .
CDR3: ASSAGTGREKLF

V: TRBV19
J: TRBJ2-3
size: .
CDR3: ASRNRGRADTQY

V: TRBV6-1
J: TRBJ2-7
size: few
CDR3: ASSESGWGYEQY

V: TRBV4-1
J: TRBJ1-3
size: .
CDR3: ASSQTGTAAGNTIY